Included here is one TCR beta chain sequence, with context. Its antigen is currently unknown. These data are taken from a study of cytomegalovirus exposure and HLA in healthy donors. In the study overall: T cells numbering around 180 million yielded some 100 million unique TCR beta sequences in an earlier analysis.

The CDR3 is 13 residues long. With V trimmed by 7 bases and J by 3 bases, 3 bases remained unmatched. CDR1 and CDR2 (germline): MNHNS, SASEGT. General study findings and limits: V- and J-gene trimming in TCR beta was tied to a missense DCLRE1C variant by an analysis performed later.

This PCR relied on a set of 60 Vbeta primers and 13 Jbeta primers. Produced via immunoSEQ multiplex PCR; TCRdb's table is partial and in-frame only. Among about 200,000 clones listed, roughly 74% were seen once. This sequence originates from a woman under 40 in good health and CMV-seronegative. What was sequenced was PBMCs. The rearrangement joins TRBV6-1 to TRBJ2-7; 10 bases agree with TRBD2. CDR3 sequence: CASKREGSYEQYF. DNA of the CDR3: TGTGCCAGCAAGCGGGAGGGCAGCTACGAGCAGTACTTC.